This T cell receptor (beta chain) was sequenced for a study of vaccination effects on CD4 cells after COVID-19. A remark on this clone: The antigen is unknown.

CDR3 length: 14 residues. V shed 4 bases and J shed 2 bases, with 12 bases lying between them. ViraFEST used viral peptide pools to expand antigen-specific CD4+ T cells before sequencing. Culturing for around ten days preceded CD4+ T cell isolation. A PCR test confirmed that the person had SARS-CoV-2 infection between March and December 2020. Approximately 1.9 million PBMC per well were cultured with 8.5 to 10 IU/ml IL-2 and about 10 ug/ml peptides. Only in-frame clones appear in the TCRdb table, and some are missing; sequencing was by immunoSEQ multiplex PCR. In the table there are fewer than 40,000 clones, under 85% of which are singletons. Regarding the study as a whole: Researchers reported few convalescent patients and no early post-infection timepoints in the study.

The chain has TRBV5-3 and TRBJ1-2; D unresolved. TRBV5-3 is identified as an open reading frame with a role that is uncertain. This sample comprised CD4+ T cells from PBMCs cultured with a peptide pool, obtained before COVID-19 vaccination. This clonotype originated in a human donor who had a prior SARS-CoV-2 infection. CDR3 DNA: TGTGCCAGAAGCAGTACCCCAAGGAACTATGGCTACACCTTC. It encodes CARSSTPRNYGYTF.